The table lists the clone carrying this TCR beta chain with a count of one. Its target is unknown. This sample is part of a study of a mutant IDH1 vaccine in newly diagnosed glioma. Study-wide background: Patients previously underwent radiotherapy, temozolomide, or both, and most underwent both.

Sample time point: week 5, during vaccination. A single vaccine dose contained 300 ug of mutant IDH1 20-mer peptide, and topical imiquimod was used with it. Germline V gene lookup returns CDR1 MNHNS and CDR2 SASEGT. V shed 6 bases and J 1 base; nucleotides not matched to a gene: 4. The CDR3 is 14 residues long. Assay: immunoSEQ multiplex PCR; the TCRdb copy retains only in-frame clones and omits some. The repertoire consists of more than 25,000 clones, with about 85% occurring once and the leading ten covering around 3%. The sequence was obtained from a woman in her thirties or forties with glioma. Some clones in this sample may be carry-over from other donors' samples. V usage is TRBV6-1 and J usage is TRBJ2-7; 9 nucleotides match TRBD2. The sample consisted of peripheral blood mononuclear cells (PBMCs), taken from a glioma patient whose treatment included an IDH1 peptide vaccine. The chain's CDR3 is CASRLAGNSYEQYF. The CDR3 nucleotides read TGTGCCAGCAGGCTAGCGGGGAATTCCTACGAGCAGTACTTC.